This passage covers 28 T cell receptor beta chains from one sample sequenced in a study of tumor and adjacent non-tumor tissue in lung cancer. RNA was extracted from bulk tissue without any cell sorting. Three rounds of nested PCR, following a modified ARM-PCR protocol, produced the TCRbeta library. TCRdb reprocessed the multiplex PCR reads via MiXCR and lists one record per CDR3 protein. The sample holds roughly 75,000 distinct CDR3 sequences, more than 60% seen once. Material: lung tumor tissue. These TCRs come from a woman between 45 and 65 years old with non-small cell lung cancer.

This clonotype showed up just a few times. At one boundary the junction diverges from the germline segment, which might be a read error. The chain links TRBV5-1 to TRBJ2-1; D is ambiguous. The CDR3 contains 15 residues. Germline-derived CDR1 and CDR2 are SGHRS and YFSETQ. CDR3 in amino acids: CVSSLGSGMAYEQFF. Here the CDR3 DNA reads TGCGTCAGCAGCTTGGGATCAGGAATGGCCTATGAGCAGTTCTTC.

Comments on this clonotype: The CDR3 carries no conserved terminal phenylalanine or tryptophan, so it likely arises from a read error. This CDR3 reads CASSPTGEGGIQYL. As DNA, the CDR3 is TGTGCCAGCAGCCCAACAGGGGAAGGGGGTATTCAGTACTTA. V usage is TRBV11-3 and J usage is TRBJ2-4; 7 bases are a match to TRBD1. V lost 5 bases, J lost 10 bases, and 11 bases stayed unmatched. Looked up from germline, CDR1 is SGHNT and CDR2 is YENEEA. The CDR3 is 14 residues long.

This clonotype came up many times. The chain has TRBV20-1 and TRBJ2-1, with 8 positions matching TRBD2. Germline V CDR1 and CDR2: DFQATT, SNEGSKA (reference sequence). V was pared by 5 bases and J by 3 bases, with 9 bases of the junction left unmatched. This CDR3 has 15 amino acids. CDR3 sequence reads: CSAQSTSGNYNEQFF. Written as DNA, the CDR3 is TGCAGTGCTCAGTCCACTAGCGGTAACTACAATGAGCAGTTCTTC.

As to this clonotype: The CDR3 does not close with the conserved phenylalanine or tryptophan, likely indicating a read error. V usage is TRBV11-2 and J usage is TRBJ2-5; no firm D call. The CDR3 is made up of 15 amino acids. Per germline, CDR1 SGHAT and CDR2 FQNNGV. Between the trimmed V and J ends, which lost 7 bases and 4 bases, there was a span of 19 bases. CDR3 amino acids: CASTPHGMRSETQYV. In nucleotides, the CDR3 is TGTGCCAGCACCCCGCACGGAATGCGGTCAGAGACCCAGTACGTC.

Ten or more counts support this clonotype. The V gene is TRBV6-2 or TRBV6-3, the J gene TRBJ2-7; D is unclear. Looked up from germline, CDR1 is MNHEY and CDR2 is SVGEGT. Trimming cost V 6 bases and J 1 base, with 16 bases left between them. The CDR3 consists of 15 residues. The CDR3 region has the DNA TGTGCCAGCAGAGCCGTCTGGGCCGATTCCTACGAGCAGTACTTC. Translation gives CASRAVWADSYEQYF.

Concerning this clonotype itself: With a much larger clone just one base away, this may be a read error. This CDR3 is CAGSFLPGLAGGSDTQYF. CDR3 nucleotides: TGTGCCGGCAGTTTCCTGCCGGGACTAGCGGGAGGCTCAGATACGCAGTATTTT. The V and J genes are TRBV28 and TRBJ2-3; TRBD2 agrees at 15 bases. CDR3 length equals 18 residues. Germline CDR1 is MDHEN and CDR2 is SYDVKM.

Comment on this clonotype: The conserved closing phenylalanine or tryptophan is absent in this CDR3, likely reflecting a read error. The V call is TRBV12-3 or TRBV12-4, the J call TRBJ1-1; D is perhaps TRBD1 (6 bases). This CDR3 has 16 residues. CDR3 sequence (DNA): TGTGCCAGCAGTCCCACCGGGGGGCAGATGAACACAGAAGCTTTCCTT. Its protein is CASSPTGGQMNTEAFL.

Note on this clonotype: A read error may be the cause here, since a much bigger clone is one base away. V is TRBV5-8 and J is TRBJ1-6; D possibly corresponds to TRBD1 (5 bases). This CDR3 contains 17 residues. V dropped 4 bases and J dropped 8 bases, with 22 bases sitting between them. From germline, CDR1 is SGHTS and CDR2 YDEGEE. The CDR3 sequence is CASSPPGRGFYYSPLHF. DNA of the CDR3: TGTGCCAGCAGCCCGCCTGGAAGGGGCTTTTATTATTCACCCCTCCACTTT.

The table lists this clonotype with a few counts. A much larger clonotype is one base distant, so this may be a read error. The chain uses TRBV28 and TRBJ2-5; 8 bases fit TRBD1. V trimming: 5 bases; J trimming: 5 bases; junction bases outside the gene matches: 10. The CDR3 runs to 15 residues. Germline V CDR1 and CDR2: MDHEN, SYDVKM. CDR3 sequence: CASSACDRGFETQYF. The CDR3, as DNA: TGTGCCAGCAGTGCCTGCGACAGGGGTTTCGAGACCCAGTACTTC. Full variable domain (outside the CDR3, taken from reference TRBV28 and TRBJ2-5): DVKVTQSSRYLVKRTGEKVFLECVQDMDHENMFWYRQDPGLGLRLIYFSYDVKMKEKGDIPEGYSVSREKKERFSLILESASTNQTSMYLCASSACDRGFETQYFGPGTRLLVL.

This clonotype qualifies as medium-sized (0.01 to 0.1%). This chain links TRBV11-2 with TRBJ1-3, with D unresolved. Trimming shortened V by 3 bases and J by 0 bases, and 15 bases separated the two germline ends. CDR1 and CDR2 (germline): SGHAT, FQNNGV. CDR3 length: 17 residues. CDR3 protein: CASSFSFDRFSGNTIYF. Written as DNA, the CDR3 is TGTGCCAGCAGCTTCTCTTTCGACCGATTCTCTGGAAACACCATATATTTT.

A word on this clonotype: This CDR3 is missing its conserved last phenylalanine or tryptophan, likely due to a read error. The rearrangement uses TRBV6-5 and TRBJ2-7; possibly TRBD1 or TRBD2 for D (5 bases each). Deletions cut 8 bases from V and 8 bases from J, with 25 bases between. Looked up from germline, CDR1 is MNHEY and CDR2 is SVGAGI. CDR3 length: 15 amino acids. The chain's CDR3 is CASGNGGVTRYKQYL. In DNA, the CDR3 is TGTGCCAGCGGCAATGGGGGAGTCACTCGATACAAGCAGTACCTC.

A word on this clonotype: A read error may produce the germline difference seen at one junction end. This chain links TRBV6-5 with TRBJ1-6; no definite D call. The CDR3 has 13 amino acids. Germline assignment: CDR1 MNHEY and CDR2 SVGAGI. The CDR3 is CTSRQLRNPPLHF. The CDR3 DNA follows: TGTACCAGCAGGCAGTTGCGTAATCCACCCCTCCACTTT.

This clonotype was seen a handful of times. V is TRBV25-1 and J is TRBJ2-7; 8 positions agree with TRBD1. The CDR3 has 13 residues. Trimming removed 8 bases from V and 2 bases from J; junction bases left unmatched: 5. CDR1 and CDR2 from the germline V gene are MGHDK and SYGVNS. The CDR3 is CASGGQGAYEQYF. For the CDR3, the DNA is TGTGCCAGCGGTGGACAGGGAGCCTACGAGCAGTACTTC.

The CDR3 DNA reads TGCAGCGTTCCAGGGATAGGGGAAGTGAAAAAACTGTTTTTT. As protein: CSVPGIGEVKKLFF. V gene TRBV29-1 combines with J gene TRBJ1-4; D may be TRBD1 (5 bases). This CDR3 is 14 amino acids long. V was trimmed by 5 bases and J by 9 bases, leaving 19 bases between them. Germline CDR1 and CDR2: SQVTM and ANQGSEA.

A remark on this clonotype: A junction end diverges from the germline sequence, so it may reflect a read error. CDR3 sequence reads: CVSNVNPDGNQPQHF. Here the CDR3 DNA reads TGTGTCAGCAACGTTAACCCGGACGGGAATCAGCCCCAGCATTTT. This sequence joins TRBV5-5 and TRBJ1-5; D gene ambiguous. Looked up from germline, CDR1 is SGHKS and CDR2 is YYEKEE (reference sequence). This CDR3 contains 15 residues. The full variable domain, its missing parts supplied by reference TRBV5-5 and TRBJ1-5, is DAGVTQSPTHLIKTRGQQVTLRCSPISGHKSVSWYQQVLGQGPQFIFQYYEKEERGRGNFPDRFSARQFPNYSSELNVNALLLGDSALYLCVSNVNPDGNQPQHFGDGTRLSIL.

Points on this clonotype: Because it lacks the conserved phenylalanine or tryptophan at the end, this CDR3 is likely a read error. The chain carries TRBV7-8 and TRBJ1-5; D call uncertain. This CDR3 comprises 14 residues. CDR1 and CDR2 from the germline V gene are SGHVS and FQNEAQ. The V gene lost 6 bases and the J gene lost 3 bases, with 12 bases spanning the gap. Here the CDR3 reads CASSLWQFNQPQHS. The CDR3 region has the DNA TGTGCCAGCAGTTTATGGCAGTTCAATCAGCCCCAGCATTCT.

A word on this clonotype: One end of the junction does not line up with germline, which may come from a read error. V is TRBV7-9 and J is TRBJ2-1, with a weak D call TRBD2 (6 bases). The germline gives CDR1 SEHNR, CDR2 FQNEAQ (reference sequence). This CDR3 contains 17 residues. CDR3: CASSPRRNSGLYNEKFF. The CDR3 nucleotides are TGTGCCAGCAGCCCAAGGCGGAATAGCGGCCTTTACAATGAGAAGTTCTTC.

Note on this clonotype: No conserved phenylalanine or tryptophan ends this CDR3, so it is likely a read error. The CDR3 protein is CANILNGVQETQYY. The CDR3, as DNA: TGTGCCAACATCTTAAACGGAGTTCAAGAGACCCAGTACTAC. This chain joins TRBV11-2 and TRBJ2-5; D gene ambiguous. This CDR3 spans 14 amino acids. The V gene's germline CDR1 is SGHAT and CDR2 FQNNGV. V was trimmed by 10 bases and J by 2 bases, leaving 17 bases between them.

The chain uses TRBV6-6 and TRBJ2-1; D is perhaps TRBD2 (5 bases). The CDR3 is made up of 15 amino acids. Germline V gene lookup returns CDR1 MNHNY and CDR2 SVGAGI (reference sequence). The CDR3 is CTSSPQAAPYNEQFF. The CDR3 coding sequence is TGTACAAGCAGTCCCCAAGCGGCCCCCTACAATGAGCAGTTCTTC.

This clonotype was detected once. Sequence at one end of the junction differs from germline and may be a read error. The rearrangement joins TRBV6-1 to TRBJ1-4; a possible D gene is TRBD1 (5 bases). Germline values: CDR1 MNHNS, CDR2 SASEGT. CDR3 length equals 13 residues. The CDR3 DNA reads TGTGCCGGCAGGACAAGGGGCAAGGAAAAACTGTTTTTT. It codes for CAGRTRGKEKLFF.

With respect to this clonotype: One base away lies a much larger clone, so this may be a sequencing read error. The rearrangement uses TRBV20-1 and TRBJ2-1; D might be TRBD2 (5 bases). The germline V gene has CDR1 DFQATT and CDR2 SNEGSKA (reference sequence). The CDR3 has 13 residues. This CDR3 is CRPSGLAGNEQFF. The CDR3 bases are TGCCGTCCTTCGGGCCTAGCCGGTAATGAGCAGTTCTTC.

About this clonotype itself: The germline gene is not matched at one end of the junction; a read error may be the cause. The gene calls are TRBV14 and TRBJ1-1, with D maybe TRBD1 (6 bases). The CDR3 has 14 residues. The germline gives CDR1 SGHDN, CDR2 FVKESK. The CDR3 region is CASSHNRAANVAFF. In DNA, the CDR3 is TGCGCCAGCAGCCACAACAGGGCAGCCAATGTAGCTTTCTTT.

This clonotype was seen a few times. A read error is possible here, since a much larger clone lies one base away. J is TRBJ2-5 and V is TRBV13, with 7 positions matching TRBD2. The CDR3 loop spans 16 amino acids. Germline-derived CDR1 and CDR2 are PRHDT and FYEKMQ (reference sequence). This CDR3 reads CASSLGLVGPQETQYF. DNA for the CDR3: TGTGCCAGCAGCCTAGGACTAGTGGGGCCACAAGAGACCCAGTACTTC.

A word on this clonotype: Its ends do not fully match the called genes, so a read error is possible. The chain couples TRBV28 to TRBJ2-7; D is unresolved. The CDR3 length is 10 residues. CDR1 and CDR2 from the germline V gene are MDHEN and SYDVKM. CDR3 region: CDSSDYEQYF. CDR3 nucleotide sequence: TGTGACAGCAGTGACTACGAGCAGTACTTC.

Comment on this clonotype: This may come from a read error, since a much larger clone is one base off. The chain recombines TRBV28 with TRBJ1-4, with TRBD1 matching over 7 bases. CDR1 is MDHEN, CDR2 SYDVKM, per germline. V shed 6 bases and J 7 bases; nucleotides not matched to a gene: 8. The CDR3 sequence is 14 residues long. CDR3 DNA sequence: TGTGCCAGCAGCTCTACAGGGGACATTGAAAAACTGTTTTTT. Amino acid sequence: CASSSTGDIEKLFF.

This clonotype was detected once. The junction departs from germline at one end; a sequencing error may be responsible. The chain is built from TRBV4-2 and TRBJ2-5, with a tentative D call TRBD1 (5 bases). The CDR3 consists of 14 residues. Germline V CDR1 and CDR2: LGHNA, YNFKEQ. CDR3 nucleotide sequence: TGTGCCAGCAGCCAAGAGGGGCCCCAAAAGACCCAGCACTTC. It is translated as CASSQEGPQKTQHF.

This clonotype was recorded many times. CDR3 protein: CSAREVDYYEQYF. CDR3 nucleotides: TGCAGTGCTAGAGAGGTCGATTACTACGAGCAGTACTTC. The J gene is TRBJ2-7, the V gene TRBV20-1; no reliable D call. Germline V gene lookup returns CDR1 DFQATT and CDR2 SNEGSKA (reference sequence). Trimming took 0 bases from V and 3 from J, leaving 9 bases between them. This CDR3 is 13 amino acids long.

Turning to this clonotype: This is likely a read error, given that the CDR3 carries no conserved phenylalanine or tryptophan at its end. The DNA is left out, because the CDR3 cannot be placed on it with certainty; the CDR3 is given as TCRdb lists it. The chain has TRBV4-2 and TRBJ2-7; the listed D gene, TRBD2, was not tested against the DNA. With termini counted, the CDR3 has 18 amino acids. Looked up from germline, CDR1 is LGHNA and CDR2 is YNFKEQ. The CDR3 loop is CATSQEGLAGEDRYEEYI.